Each of the 25 T cell receptor beta chains below was sequenced from the same sample in a study of cytomegalovirus exposure and HLA in healthy donors. PCR used 60 Vbeta primers and 13 Jbeta primers. Only in-frame clones appear in the TCRdb table, and some are missing; sequencing was by immunoSEQ multiplex PCR. The sample holds 90,000 or so clones, about 69% seen once. The sequenced sample consisted of PBMCs. These receptors were obtained from a woman between 18 and 30 years old in good health and CMV-seropositive.

The gene calls are TRBV7-6 and TRBJ1-2; 9 bases are a match to TRBD1. V was pared by 0 bases and J by 2 bases, with 1 base of the junction left unmatched. This CDR3 has 15 amino acids. The germline V gene encodes CDR1 SGHVS and CDR2 FNYEAQ. The CDR3, as DNA: TGTGCCAGCAGCTTAGCCGGGACAGGGAACTATGGCTACACCTTC. Translated, it gives CASSLAGTGNYGYTF. Filled out from reference TRBV7-6 and TRBJ1-2, the complete variable domain reads GAGVSQSPRYKVTKRGQDVALRCDPISGHVSLYWYRQALGQGPEFLTYFNYEAQQDKSGLPNDRFSAERPEGSISTLTIQRTEQRDSAMYRCASSLAGTGNYGYTFGSGTRLTVV.

In its sample, this clone was seen a few times. The CDR3 loop reads CATHDSSGNTIYF. The CDR3 DNA reads as TGTGCCACCCATGACAGCTCTGGAAACACCATATATTTT. V and J are TRBV10-3 and TRBJ1-3, with D perhaps TRBD1 (5 bases). CDR1 is ENHRY, CDR2 SYGVKD, per germline. The CDR3 is 13 amino acids. Trimming cost V 10 bases and J 0 bases, with 10 bases left between them.

This clone was seen a handful of times. The gene calls are TRBV15 and TRBJ2-7; 10 bases line up with TRBD2. The CDR3 has 14 residues. The germline V gene has CDR1 LNHNV and CDR2 YYDKDF (reference sequence). Germline trimming cut 9 bases from V and 4 bases from J; bases unmatched to any gene: 9. The CDR3: CATKFTSGDYEQYF. CDR3 sequence (DNA): TGTGCCACTAAGTTCACTAGCGGGGATTACGAGCAGTACTTC.

The CDR3 is CASSLGGGGQETQYF. The DNA for the CDR3 is TGCGCCAGCAGCTTGGGTGGGGGGGGACAAGAGACCCAGTACTTC. This rearrangement joins TRBV5-1 to TRBJ2-5; 7 bases match TRBD2. The CDR3 totals 15 residues. Per the germline V gene, CDR1 is SGHRS and CDR2 is YFSETQ. Germline trimming cut 0 bases from V and 2 bases from J; bases unmatched to any gene: 4.

This chain connects TRBV6-1 to TRBJ2-1; maybe TRBD1 (6 bases). V was clipped by 7 bases and J by 6 bases, with 16 bases between them. There are 14 residues in the CDR3. The V gene's germline CDR1 is MNHNS and CDR2 SASEGT. CDR3: CASMRDTLGNEQFF. CDR3 DNA: TGTGCCAGCATGAGGGACACCCTGGGCAATGAGCAGTTCTTC.

The chain combines TRBV11-3 with TRBJ1-1; TRBD1 is a possible D gene (5 bases). V lost 5 bases, J lost 1 base, and 8 bases lay in between. The germline gives CDR1 SGHNT, CDR2 YENEEA. This CDR3 is 13 amino acids long. The CDR3 here is CASSPGQNTEAFF. The CDR3 DNA is TGTGCCAGCAGCCCTGGACAGAACACTGAAGCTTTCTTT.

The genes are TRBV7-2 and TRBJ1-5; D perhaps matches TRBD1 (5 bases). V was cut by 5 bases and J by 5 bases, with 19 bases left in between. This CDR3 contains 16 residues. Germline V gene lookup returns CDR1 SGHTA and CDR2 FQGNSA. The CDR3 loop reads CASSTRSGRDYQPQHF. As DNA, the CDR3 is TGTGCCAGCAGCACCCGTTCGGGACGGGACTATCAGCCCCAGCATTTT.

This clone appeared a single time. This chain joins TRBV12-5 and TRBJ2-2; 10 bases line up with TRBD2. Trimming took 7 bases from V and 7 from J; bases not matched to a gene: 9. The CDR3 is 15 amino acids. Germline V gives CDR1 LGHNT, CDR2 FRNRAP. CDR3 coding DNA: TGTGCTAGTGCTCCTACGGGACTAGCGAACGGGGAGCTGTTTTTT. As protein: CASAPTGLANGELFF.

The chain is built from TRBV5-1 and TRBJ1-3, with 7 bases aligning to TRBD1. The CDR3 is 15 residues long. The J segment lost 3 bases and the V segment lost 0 bases, leaving 3 bases of the junction unmatched. The germline CDR1 and CDR2 sequences are SGHRS and YFSETQ. The CDR3 sequence is CASSLEGAVGNTIYF. DNA for the CDR3: TGCGCCAGCAGCTTGGAGGGGGCGGTTGGAAACACCATATATTTT.

CDR3 nucleotides: TGTGCCAGCAGTGGGAGGGGGAACAATGAGCAGTTCTTC. The encoded protein is CASSGRGNNEQFF. The chain uses TRBV27 and TRBJ2-1, with D possibly being TRBD2 (7 bases). Germline loops: CDR1 MNHEY, CDR2 SMNVEV (reference sequence). V was trimmed by 5 bases and J by 5 bases, leaving 10 bases between them. The CDR3 has 13 residues.

CDR3 residues: CASTGGRGQFSGANVLTF. The DNA for the CDR3 is TGTGCCAGTACAGGGGGGCGGGGACAATTTTCTGGGGCCAACGTCCTGACTTTC. The J gene is TRBJ2-6, the V gene TRBV19; maybe TRBD1 (7 bases). CDR3 length: 18 residues. CDR1 and CDR2 (germline): LNHDA, SQIVND (reference sequence). V dropped 7 bases and J dropped 1 base, with 20 bases sitting between them.

V is TRBV6-4 and J is TRBJ2-1, with unresolved D. The CDR3 is 13 amino acids. Trimming stripped 6 bases from V and 1 base from J, with 7 bases between. Germline V gene data show CDR1 as MRHNA and CDR2 as SNTAGT. Here the CDR3 DNA reads TGTGCCAGCAGCCTCAGTTCCTACAATGAGCAGTTCTTC. Its protein is CASSLSSYNEQFF.

The chain recombines TRBV9 with TRBJ1-2, with D tentatively TRBD1 (5 bases). There are 15 residues in the CDR3. V lost 0 bases and J lost 2, with 11 bases in between. Germline values: CDR1 SGDLS, CDR2 YYNGEE. The CDR3 coding sequence is TGTGCCAGCAGCGTAGTGAGGGAGGGGAACTATGGCTACACCTTC. It yields the protein CASSVVREGNYGYTF.

The gene calls are TRBV6-5 and TRBJ2-1, with TRBD2 identical over 7 bases. This CDR3 is built from 15 residues. Germline lookup yields CDR1 MNHEY and CDR2 SVGAGI. V shed 7 bases and J 0 bases; nucleotides not matched to a gene: 6. CDR3 DNA sequence: TGTGCCAGCATGGGGGGGGGTGTCTCCTACAATGAGCAGTTCTTC. This translates into CASMGGGVSYNEQFF.

This chain links TRBV6-1 with TRBJ2-5; 8 bases map to TRBD1. After removal of 2 bases from V and 2 bases from J, the junction contained 4 bases not matched to a gene. CDR1 is MNHNS and CDR2 is SASEGT in the germline V gene. This CDR3 contains 15 residues. CDR3: CASSENTGGQETQYF. As DNA, the CDR3 is TGTGCCAGCAGTGAAAACACAGGGGGGCAAGAGACCCAGTACTTC.

This chain links TRBV7-2 with TRBJ2-2; TRBD2 aligns across 14 bases. The CDR3 is 16 residues long. Germline CDR1 is SGHTA and CDR2 is FQGNSA. J lost 4 bases, V lost 5 bases, and 3 bases had no gene match. CDR3 nucleotides: TGTGCCAGCAGCCGGGGACTAGCGGGAGTCACCGGGGAGCTGTTTTTT. It specifies CASSRGLAGVTGELFF.

V gene TRBV27 combines with J gene TRBJ2-7; the match to TRBD1 covers 9 bases. The germline CDR1 and CDR2 sequences are MNHEY and SMNVEV (reference sequence). CDR3 size: 14 residues. V dropped 2 bases and J dropped 2; count of bases not matched to a gene: 1. The CDR3 sequence: CASSLGTGPYEQYF. The CDR3, as DNA: TGTGCCAGCAGTTTAGGGACAGGGCCCTACGAGCAGTACTTC.

This chain connects TRBV4-2 to TRBJ2-3, with 12 bases lining up with TRBD2. This CDR3 spans 19 amino acids. V lost 0 bases and J lost 0; bases outside the gene matches: 7. CDR1 and CDR2 (germline): LGHNA, YNFKEQ. In nucleotides, the CDR3 is TGTGCCAGCAGCCAAGATCCGACTAGCGGGGGACCTAGCACAGATACGCAGTATTTT. Amino acids: CASSQDPTSGGPSTDTQYF.

J is TRBJ2-3 and V is TRBV9, with 9 bases that match TRBD2. This CDR3 contains 16 residues. CDR1 and CDR2 from the germline V gene are SGDLS and YYNGEE. V dropped 0 bases and J dropped 1; count of bases not matched to a gene: 3. The CDR3 sequence is CASSVGGGRGTDTQYF. CDR3 DNA sequence: TGTGCCAGCAGCGTAGGTGGCGGGAGGGGCACAGATACGCAGTATTTT.

CDR3 sequence (DNA): TGTGCCAGCAGTGAAATAGGACAGGGACGGAGCGAGCAGTACTTC. Amino acid sequence: CASSEIGQGRSEQYF. V is TRBV25-1 and J is TRBJ2-7, with 8 nucleotides matching TRBD1. Germline V lookup: CDR1 MGHDK, CDR2 SYGVNS. CDR3 length: 15 residues. The junction had 9 bases not matched to a gene; V was cut back by 2 bases and J by 6 bases.

The chain carries TRBV27 and TRBJ1-1, with 8 bases aligning to TRBD1. Germline CDR1 and CDR2: MNHEY and SMNVEV (reference sequence). CDR3 length: 15 amino acids. V dropped 5 bases and J dropped 1; count of bases not matched to a gene: 6. CDR3 DNA: TGTGCCAGCAGTATCCAGGGGGCGGGGAACACTGAAGCTTTCTTT. The encoded protein is CASSIQGAGNTEAFF.

This clone was recorded once. Written as DNA, the CDR3 is TGTGCCAGCAGTGAAGCTAGAGTGAACACTGAAGCTTTCTTT. Protein sequence: CASSEARVNTEAFF. This chain joins TRBV25-1 and TRBJ1-1, with no clear D. This CDR3 has 14 residues. The germline CDR1 and CDR2 sequences are MGHDK and SYGVNS. V lost 2 bases to trimming and J lost 0 bases, with 7 bases between them.

The chain uses TRBV7-2 and TRBJ1-2, with TRBD1 matching over 10 bases. The CDR3 length is 16 residues. From germline, CDR1 is SGHTA and CDR2 FQGNSA. Trimming removed 5 bases from V and 12 bases from J; junction bases left unmatched: 18. The CDR3 here is CASSPPNRRDRGSDTF. The CDR3 DNA sequence: TGTGCCAGCAGCCCACCCAACCGCCGGGACAGGGGATCTGACACCTTC.

This chain joins TRBV4-2 and TRBJ1-3, with TRBD1 matching 9 bases. Unmatched junction bases numbered 4, after V lost 0 bases and J lost 1 base. The CDR3 has 17 amino acids. Germline loops: CDR1 LGHNA, CDR2 YNFKEQ. The DNA of the CDR3 is TGTGCCAGCAGCCAAGATTCGGGACAGGGTTCTGGAAACACCATATATTTT. Encoded protein: CASSQDSGQGSGNTIYF.

The chain combines TRBV13 with TRBJ2-7; 10 positions match TRBD1. Germline V gives CDR1 PRHDT, CDR2 FYEKMQ (reference sequence). J lost 1 base, V lost 5 bases, and 5 bases had no gene match. The CDR3 consists of 15 residues. The CDR3 is CASSPRQGASYEQYF. The CDR3 DNA reads TGTGCCAGCAGCCCCAGACAGGGGGCGTCCTACGAGCAGTACTTC.